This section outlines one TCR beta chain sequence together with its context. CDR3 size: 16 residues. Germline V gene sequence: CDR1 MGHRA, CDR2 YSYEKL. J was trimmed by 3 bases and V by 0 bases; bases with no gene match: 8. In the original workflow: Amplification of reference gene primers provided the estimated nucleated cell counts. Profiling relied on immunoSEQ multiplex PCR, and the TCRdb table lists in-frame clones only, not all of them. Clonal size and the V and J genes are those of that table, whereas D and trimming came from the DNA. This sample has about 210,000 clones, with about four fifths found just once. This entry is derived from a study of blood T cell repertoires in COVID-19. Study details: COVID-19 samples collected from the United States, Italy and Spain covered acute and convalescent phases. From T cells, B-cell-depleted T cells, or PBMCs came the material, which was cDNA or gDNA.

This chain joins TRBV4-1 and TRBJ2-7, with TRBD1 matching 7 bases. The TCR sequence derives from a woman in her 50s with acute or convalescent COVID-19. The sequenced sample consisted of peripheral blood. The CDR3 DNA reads TGCGCCAGCAGCCAAGACGATTGGGACAGCGGCTACGAGCAGTACTTC. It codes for CASSQDDWDSGYEQYF.